This note documents a single TCR beta chain sequence. Its antigen is unknown. At one of its ends the junction is not consistent with the germline gene, which may arise from a read error. Cryopreserved PBMCs yielded approximately 2 micrograms of genomic DNA for TCR beta libraries. This record comes from a study of cytotoxic CD8 clonotypes in ibrutinib-treated CLL. The wider study: Mean per-sample yields comprised around 250,000 productive templates and tens of thousands of productive rearrangements.

Study-level findings and limits: Clonality showed a rise at ibrutinib response that reversed toward baseline at progression.

Looked up from germline, CDR1 is WSHSY and CDR2 is SAAADI. The CDR3 consists of 13 residues. Clones were sequenced by immunoSEQ multiplex PCR, and TCRdb holds only the in-frame ones, with some missing. The sample lists about 140,000 clones, around 93% occurring once. The clonotype was recovered from a human donor with chronic lymphocytic leukemia. This chain joins TRBV10-2 and TRBJ1-2; no definite D call. Sequencing was performed on PBMCs, taken after 12 months of ibrutinib treatment. The CDR3 DNA sequence: TGCGCCAGCAGTGATGACCCGGCGTACAGTGGAGACTTC. It is translated as CASSDDPAYSGDF.